This T cell receptor (beta chain) was profiled in a study of spatial heterogeneity in lung cancer. Looking at the study overall: From matched bulk RNA-seq came a T cell module score, which showed a strong correlation with TCR transcript counts in tumor regions.

Study-level findings and limits: Counts of expanded alpha and beta TCRs within tumors tracked the tumor nonsynonymous mutation count.

This clonotype was picked up many times. The antigen remains undetermined. Indicated time point: sample taken at primary tumor resection. One entry per CDR3 protein results from TCRdb running MiXCR on the 5' RACE reads. This sample has roughly 5,700 distinct CDR3 sequences, with roughly 7.4% found just once. The TCR comes from a female donor with early-stage non-small cell lung cancer. Sequences were derived from lung tumor tissue, sampled at surgery.

CDR3 DNA: TGTGCCAGCAGCTCCCGGGACCCCACCTACGAGCAGTACTTC. As protein: CASSSRDPTYEQYF. This chain joins TRBV7-8 and TRBJ2-7; D possibly matches TRBD1 or TRBD2 (5 bases each). With 4 bases removed from V and 2 bases from J, the gap between germline ends came to 12 bases. The germline V gene has CDR1 SGHVS and CDR2 FQNEAQ. This CDR3 has 14 residues.